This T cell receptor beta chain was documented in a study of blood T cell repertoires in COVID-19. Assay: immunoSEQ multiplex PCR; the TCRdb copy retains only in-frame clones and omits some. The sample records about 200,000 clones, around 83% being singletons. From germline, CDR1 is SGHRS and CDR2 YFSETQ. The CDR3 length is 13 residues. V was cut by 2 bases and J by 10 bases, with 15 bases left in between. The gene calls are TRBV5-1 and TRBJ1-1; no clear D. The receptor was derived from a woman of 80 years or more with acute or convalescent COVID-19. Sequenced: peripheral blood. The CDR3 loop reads CASSFHGLTVAFF. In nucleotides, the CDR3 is TGCGCCAGCAGCTTCCACGGCCTAACAGTAGCTTTCTTT.